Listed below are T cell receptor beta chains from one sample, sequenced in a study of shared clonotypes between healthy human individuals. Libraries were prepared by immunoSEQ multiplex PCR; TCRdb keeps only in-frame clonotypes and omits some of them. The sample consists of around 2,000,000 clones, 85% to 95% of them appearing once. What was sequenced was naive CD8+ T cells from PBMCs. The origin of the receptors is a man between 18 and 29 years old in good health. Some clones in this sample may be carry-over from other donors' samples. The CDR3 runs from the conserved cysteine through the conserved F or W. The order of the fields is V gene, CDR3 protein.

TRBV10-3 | CAISDPAGVYDEQYF
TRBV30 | CAWSPGAGELFF
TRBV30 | CAWRGQGNTGAFF
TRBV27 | CASSFRDRQETQYF
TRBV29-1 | CSARTGTGGYEQYF
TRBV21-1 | CATDEDSNQPQHF
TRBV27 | CASSPHFSTGYTEAFF
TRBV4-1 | CASRQYLADNTGELFF
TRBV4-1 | CASSQITGVGQPQHF
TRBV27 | CASSPGTGTYNEQFF
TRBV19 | CASTDSGYGYTF
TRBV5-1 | CASSTGLAGAGGELFF
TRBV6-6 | CASSLWGQYNEQFF
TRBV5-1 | CASSRGDRVPSYEQYF
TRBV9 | CASSPGTGPQQFF
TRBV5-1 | CASSPPEVSGNTIYF
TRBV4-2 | CASRGSEAFF
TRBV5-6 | CASSLTIGGNYGYTF
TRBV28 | CASSRVGQGLGTEAFF
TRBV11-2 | CASSFTLADNEQFF
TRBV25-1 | CASSEATGGYIMNTEAFF
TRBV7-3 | CASSLWADSSYNEQFF
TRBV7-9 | CASSLERENQPQHF
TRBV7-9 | CAGRDLQNTEAFF
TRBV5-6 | CASSFGLAGSDTGELFF
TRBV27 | CASSPRGGLIMNTEAFF
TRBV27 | CASSPIYRNEQFF
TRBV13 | CASSPWVNTEAFF
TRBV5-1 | CASTSLGTGYYEQYF
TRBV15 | CATSRDRGGSYEQYF
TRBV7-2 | CASSLGGYPVHEQYF
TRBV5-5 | CATGAGLTYEQYF
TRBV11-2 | CASSLGVSNEKLFF
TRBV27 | CASSLLAGGPGYEQYF
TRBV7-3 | CASSLLRGGYEQYF
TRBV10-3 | CAISEGAGERLEQYF
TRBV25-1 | CASSEFSTSFEQYF
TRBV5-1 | CASSTGDRRVQETQYF
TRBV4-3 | CASSQDLVASGRDAGELFF
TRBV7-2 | CASSPPRSYEQYF
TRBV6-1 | CASSDGTSGRLSGANVLTF
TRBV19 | CASSILGGYEQYF
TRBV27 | CASSLGLTYEQYF
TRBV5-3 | CARSFTAFLAGDQEQYF
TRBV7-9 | CASSSGTGAYNEQFF
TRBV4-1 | CASSQDCQGGNYGYTF
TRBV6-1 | CASSTRTGGTDTQYF
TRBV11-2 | CASSPEGDYNEQFF
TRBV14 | CASSQDGPGRRSPLHF
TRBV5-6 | CASSLGYRSYEQYF
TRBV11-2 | CASSDNLAAPYNEQFF
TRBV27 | CASSLLRTDTQYF